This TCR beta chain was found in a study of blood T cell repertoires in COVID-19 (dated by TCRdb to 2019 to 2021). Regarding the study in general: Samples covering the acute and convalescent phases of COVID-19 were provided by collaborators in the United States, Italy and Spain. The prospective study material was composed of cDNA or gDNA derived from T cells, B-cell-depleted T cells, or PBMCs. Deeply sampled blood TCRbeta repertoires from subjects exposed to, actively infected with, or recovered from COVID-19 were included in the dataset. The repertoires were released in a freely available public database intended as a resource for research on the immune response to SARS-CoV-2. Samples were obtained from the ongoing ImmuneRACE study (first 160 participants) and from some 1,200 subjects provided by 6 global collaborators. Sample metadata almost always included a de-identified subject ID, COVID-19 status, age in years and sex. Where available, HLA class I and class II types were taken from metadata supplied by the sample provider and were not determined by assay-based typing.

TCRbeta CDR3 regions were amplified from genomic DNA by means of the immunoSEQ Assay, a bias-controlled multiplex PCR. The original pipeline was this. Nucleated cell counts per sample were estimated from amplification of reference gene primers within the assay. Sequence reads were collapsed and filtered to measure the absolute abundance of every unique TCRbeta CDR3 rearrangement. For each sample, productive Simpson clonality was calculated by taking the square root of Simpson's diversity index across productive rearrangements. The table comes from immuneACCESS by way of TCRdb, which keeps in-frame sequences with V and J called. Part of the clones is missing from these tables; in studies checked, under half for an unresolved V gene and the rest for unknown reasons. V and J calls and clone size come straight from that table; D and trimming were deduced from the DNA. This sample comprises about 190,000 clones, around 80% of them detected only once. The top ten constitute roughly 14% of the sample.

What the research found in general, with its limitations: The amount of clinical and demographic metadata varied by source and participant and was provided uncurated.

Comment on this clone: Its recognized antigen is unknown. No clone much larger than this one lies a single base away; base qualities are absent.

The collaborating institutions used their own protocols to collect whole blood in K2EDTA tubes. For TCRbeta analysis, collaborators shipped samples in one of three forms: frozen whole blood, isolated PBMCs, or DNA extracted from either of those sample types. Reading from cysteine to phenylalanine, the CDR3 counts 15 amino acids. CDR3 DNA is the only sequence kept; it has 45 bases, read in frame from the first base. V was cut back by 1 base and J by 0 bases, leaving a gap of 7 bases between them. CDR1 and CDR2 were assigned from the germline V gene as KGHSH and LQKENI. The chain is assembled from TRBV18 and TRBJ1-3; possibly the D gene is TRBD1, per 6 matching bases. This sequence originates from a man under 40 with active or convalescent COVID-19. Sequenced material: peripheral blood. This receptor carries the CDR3 CASSPRDISGNTIYF. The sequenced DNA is TGTGCCAGCTCACCACGGGACATCTCTGGAAACACCATATATTTT.